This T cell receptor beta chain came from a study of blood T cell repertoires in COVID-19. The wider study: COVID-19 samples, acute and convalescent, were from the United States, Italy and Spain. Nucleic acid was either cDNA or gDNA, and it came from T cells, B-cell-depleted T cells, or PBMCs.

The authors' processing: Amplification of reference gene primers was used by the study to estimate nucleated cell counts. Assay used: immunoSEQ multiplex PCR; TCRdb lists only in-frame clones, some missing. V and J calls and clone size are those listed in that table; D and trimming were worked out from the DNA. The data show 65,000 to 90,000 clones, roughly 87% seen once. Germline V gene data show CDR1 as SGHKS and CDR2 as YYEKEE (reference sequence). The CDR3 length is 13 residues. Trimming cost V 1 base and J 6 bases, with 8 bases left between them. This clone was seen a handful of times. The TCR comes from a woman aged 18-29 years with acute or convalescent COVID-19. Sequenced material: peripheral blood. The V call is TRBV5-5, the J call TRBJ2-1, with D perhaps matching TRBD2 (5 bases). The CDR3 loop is CASSLSRGNEQFF. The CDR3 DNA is TGTGCCAGCAGCTTGAGCCGGGGCAATGAGCAGTTCTTC.